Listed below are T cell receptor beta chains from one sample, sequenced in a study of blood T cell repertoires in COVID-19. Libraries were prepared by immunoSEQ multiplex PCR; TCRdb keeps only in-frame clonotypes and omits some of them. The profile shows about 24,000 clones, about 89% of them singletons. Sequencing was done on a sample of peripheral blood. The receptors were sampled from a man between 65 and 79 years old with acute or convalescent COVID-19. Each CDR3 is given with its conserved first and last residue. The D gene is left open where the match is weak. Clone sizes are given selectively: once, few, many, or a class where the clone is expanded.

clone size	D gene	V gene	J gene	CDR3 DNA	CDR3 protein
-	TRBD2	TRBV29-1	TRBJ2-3	TGCAGCGCTCGGGAGGGCGGGGCAGATACGCAGTATTTT	CSAREGGADTQYF
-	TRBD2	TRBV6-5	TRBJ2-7	TGTGCCAGCTGGACTAGCGGGAGGGCCTTGAGGGAGCAGTACTTC	CASWTSGRALREQYF
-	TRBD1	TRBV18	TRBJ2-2	TGTGCCAGCTCACCACTTGGACAGGGTTGGACCGGGGAGCTGTTTTTT	CASSPLGQGWTGELFF
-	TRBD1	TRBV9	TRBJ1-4	TGTGCCAGCAGCGTCGACAGGGGTACAGCTAATGAAAAACTGTTTTTT	CASSVDRGTANEKLFF
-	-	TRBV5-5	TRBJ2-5	TGTGCCAGCAGCCTCCCTAGCGAAGGAGAGACCCAGTACTTC	CASSLPSEGETQYF
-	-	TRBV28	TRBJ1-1	TGTGCCAGCAGTTTACCGCTGGGGCGCACTGAAGCTTTCTTT	CASSLPLGRTEAFF
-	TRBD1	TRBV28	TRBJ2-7	TGTGCCAGCAGTTCGGGACAGGGGGCACGTAGGGAGCAGTACTTC	CASSSGQGARREQYF
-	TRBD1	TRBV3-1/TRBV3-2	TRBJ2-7	TGTGCCAGCAGCCCGGGGACAGGGAGAGACGAGCAGTACTTC	CASSPGTGRDEQYF
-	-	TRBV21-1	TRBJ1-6	TGTGCCAGCACAATACCGGGACAGTCCTCCTATAATTCACCCCTCCACTTT	CASTIPGQSSYNSPLHF
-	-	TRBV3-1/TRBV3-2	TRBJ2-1	TGTGCCAGCAGCCAAGCCCTTACTTCCGACGGGAAAGAATTCTTC	CASSQALTSDGKEFF
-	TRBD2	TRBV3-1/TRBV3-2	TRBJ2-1	TGTGCCAGCAGTAGTCTAGCGGGAAGGGATGAGCAGTTCTTC	CASSSLAGRDEQFF
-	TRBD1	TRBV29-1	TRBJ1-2	TGCAGCGTTGAACCCTCGACAGGGGGCGTCTATGGCTACACCTTC	CSVEPSTGGVYGYTF
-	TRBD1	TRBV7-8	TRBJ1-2	TGTGCCAGCAGCTTACAGGGACAGATCTCCTATGGCTACACCTTC	CASSLQGQISYGYTF
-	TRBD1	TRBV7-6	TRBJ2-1	TGTGCCAGCATCTCCGGGACAGGTGGCTACAATGAGCAGTTCTTC	CASISGTGGYNEQFF
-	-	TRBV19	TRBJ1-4	TGTGCCAGTAGTACAATGACAATGGAAAATGAAAAACTGTTTTTT	CASSTMTMENEKLFF
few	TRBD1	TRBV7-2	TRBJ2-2	TGTGCCAGCAGCTTGGAAATCTCAGGGGGCGGGGAGCTGTTTTTT	CASSLEISGGGELFF
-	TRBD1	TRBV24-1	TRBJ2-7	TGTGCCACCGTCGGAGGCCGGGACAGGTGGTGGCAGTACTTC	CATVGGRDRWWQYF
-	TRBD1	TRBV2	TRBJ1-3	TGTGCCAGCAGTAGGGGACAGCATGGAAACACCATATATTTT	CASSRGQHGNTIYF
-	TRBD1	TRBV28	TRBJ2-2	TGTGCCAGCAGGAGACAGGGGGCCCCCGGGGAGCTGTTTTTT	CASRRQGAPGELFF
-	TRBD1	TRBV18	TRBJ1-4	TGTGCCAGCTCACCATTACAGGGGGGAGAAAAACTGTTTTTT	CASSPLQGGEKLFF
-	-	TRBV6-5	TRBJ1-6	TGTGCCAGCAGTTACTCGGGCCCCAGGGATTCACCCCTCCACTTT	CASSYSGPRDSPLHF
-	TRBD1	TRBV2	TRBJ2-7	TGTGCCAGCAGGCGGGGACAGGGGTTCCCTTCCTACGAGCAGTACTTC	CASRRGQGFPSYEQYF
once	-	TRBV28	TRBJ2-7	TGTGCCAGGAGTGTAGTCTCCTACGAGCAGTACTTC	CARSVVSYEQYF
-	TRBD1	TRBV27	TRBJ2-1	TGTGCCAGCAGTGTGGGACAGGGGTGGTTGAATGAGCAGTTCTTC	CASSVGQGWLNEQFF
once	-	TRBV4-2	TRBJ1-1	TGTGCCAGCAGCCAAGCAGGCCAGGGCACTGAAGCTTTCTTT	CASSQAGQGTEAFF
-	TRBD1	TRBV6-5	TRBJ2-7	TGTGCCAGCAGGCCTACCGGGACAGGTTTCGAGCAGTACTTC	CASRPTGTGFEQYF
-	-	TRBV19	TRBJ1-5	TGTGCCAGTTCCCTAGGCGGGGGGACCCTCACCCAGCCCCAGCATTTT	CASSLGGGTLTQPQHF
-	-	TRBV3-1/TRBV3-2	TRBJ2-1	TGTGCCAGCGAAGAACTTCCGGGAGACCAGTTCTTC	CASEELPGDQFF
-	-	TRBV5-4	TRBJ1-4	TGTGCCAGCAGTCTAACAGGAAATGAAAAACTGTTTTTT	CASSLTGNEKLFF
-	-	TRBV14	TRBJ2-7	TGTGCCAGCAGCCAAGATCAACAGGTCCGACAGTACTTC	CASSQDQQVRQYF
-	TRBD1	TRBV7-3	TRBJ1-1	TGTGCCAGCAGTCCGACAGGGGGCACTGAAGCTTTCTTT	CASSPTGGTEAFF
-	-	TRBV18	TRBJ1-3	TGTGCCAGCTCACCGGAGGGGCTATACTCTGGAAACACCATATATTTT	CASSPEGLYSGNTIYF
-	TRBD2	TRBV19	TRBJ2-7	TGTGCCAGTAGTACTAGCGGGAGGGCCCCCTACGAGCAGTACTTC	CASSTSGRAPYEQYF
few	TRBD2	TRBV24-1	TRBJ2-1	TGTGCCACCAGTCTCGGGGCTGGAACCGGACTAGCGGGAAGCTACAATGAGCAGTTCTTC	CATSLGAGTGLAGSYNEQFF
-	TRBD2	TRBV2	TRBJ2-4	TGTGCCAGCAGGCCGGGACTAGCGGGGGGGCTGGCCAAAAACATTCAGTACTTC	CASRPGLAGGLAKNIQYF
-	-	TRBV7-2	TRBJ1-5	TGTGCCAGCAGCTTGGCAGGGCGCGCCAATCAGCCCCAGCATTTT	CASSLAGRANQPQHF
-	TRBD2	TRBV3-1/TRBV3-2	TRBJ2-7	TGTGCCAGCAGCCAAGCACAGACCGGGACTAACGAGCAGTACTTC	CASSQAQTGTNEQYF
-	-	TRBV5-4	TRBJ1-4	TGTGCCAGCAGCTTGGGGGGCGGCCTTGCAACTAATGAAAAACTGTTTTTT	CASSLGGGLATNEKLFF
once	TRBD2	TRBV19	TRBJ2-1	TGTGCCAGTAGTAGACCGACCGGGACTAGCAGCAAGAATGAGCAGTTCTTC	CASSRPTGTSSKNEQFF
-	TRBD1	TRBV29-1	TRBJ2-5	TGCAGCGTTGAAGACCGGGGACAGGGGGCAGGGACCCAGTACTTC	CSVEDRGQGAGTQYF
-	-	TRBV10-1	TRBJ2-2	TGCGCCAGCAGTTTGAGGACCGGGGAGCTGTTTTTT	CASSLRTGELFF
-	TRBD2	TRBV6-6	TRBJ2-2	TGTGCCAGCAGTTACGAAGGCGGGAGGCCCTTAAAGGAGCTGTTTTTT	CASSYEGGRPLKELFF
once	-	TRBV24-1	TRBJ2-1	TGTGCCACCAGTGATTTTACCGGGACAAGAGACAATGAGCAGTTCTTC	CATSDFTGTRDNEQFF
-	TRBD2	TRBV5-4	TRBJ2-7	TGTGCCAGCAGCCTTCGAGGAGCGGGGACCTACGAGCAGTACTTC	CASSLRGAGTYEQYF
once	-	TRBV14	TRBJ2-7	TGTGCCAGCAGCCAAGGAGGGTTAGAGTACTACGAGCAGTACTTC	CASSQGGLEYYEQYF
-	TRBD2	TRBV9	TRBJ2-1	TGTGCCAGCAGCGTAGTAGGGGCGGGAGTTTTTTCTGAGCAGTTCTTC	CASSVVGAGVFSEQFF
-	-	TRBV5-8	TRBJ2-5	TGTGCCAGCAGCGCCCTAGGGGTTTCCCAAGAGACCCAGTACTTC	CASSALGVSQETQYF
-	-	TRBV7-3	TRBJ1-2	TGTGCCAGCAGCTTAATACCGACCCAGACAGGACCCGGCGATGGCTACACCTTC	CASSLIPTQTGPGDGYTF
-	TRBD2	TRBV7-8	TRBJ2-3	TGTGCCAGCAGCCCCGAAAGAGCGGGAGTTTCAGATACGCAGTATTTT	CASSPERAGVSDTQYF
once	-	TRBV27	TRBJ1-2	TGTGCCAGCAGTGCCAGGGGTTTGCTTTATGGCTACACCTTC	CASSARGLLYGYTF
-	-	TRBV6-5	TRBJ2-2	TGTGCCAGCAAAGAACAGGGGAACACCGGGGAGCTGTTTTTT	CASKEQGNTGELFF
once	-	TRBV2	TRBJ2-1	TGTGCCAGCGCGACAGGACTTTACAATGAGCAGTTCTTC	CASATGLYNEQFF
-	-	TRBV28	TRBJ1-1	TGTGCCAGCGATGCCCCCGGCCGGGGCACTGAAGCTTTCTTT	CASDAPGRGTEAFF
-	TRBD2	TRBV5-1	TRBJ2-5	TGCGCCAGCGGGGGGGAAGGGGAGACCCAGTACTTC	CASGGEGETQYF
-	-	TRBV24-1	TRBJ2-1	TGTGCCACCAGTGATTTTAGGCTAGACCCCTACAATGAGCAGTTCTTC	CATSDFRLDPYNEQFF
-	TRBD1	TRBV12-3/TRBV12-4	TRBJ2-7	TGTGCCAGCAGCCCCGGGACAGCGGACGAGCAGTACTTC	CASSPGTADEQYF
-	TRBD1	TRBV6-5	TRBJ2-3	TGTGCCAGCAGTCGACAGGGATACACAGATACGCAGTATTTT	CASSRQGYTDTQYF
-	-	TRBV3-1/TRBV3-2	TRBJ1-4	TGTGCCAGCAGGGAGGAGGGAATCGGAAAACTGTTTTTT	CASREEGIGKLFF
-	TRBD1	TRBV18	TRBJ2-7	TGTGCCAGCTCCGTTGCGGACAGGGCCTACGAGCAGTACTTC	CASSVADRAYEQYF
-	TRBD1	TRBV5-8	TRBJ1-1	TGTGCCAGCGGCCGACAGGGCGCCCCTGAAGCTTTCTTT	CASGRQGAPEAFF